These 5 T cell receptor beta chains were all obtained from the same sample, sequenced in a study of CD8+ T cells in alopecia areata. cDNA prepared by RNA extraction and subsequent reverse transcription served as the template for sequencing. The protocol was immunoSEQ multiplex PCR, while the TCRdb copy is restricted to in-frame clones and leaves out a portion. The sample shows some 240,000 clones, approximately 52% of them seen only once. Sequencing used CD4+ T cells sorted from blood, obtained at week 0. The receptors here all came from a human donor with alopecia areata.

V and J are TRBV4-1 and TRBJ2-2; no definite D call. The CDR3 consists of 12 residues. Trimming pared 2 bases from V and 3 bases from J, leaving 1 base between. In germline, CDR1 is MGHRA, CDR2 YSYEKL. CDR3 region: CASSQHTGELFF. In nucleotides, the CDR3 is TGCGCCAGCAGCCAACACACCGGGGAGCTGTTTTTT.

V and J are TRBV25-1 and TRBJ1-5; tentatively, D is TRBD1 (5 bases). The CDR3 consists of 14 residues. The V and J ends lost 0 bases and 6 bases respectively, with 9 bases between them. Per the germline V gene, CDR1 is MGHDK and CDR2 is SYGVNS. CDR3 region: CASSEYRAGQPQHF. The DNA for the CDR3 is TGTGCCAGCAGTGAATACAGGGCGGGTCAGCCCCAGCATTTT.

CDR3 sequence (DNA): TGTGCCAGCAGCTTAGACCCGACCTACGAGCAGTACTTC. As protein: CASSLDPTYEQYF. V is TRBV7-9 and J is TRBJ2-7; D not certain. This CDR3 spans 13 amino acids. Germline CDR1 reads SEHNR; CDR2 reads FQNEAQ (reference sequence). V was cut by 1 base and J by 2 bases, with 6 bases left in between. Looking up the rest from reference TRBV7-9 and TRBJ2-7 gives the full variable domain: DTGVSQNPRHKITKRGQNVTFRCDPISEHNRLYWYRQTLGQGPEFLTYFQNEAQLEKSRLLSDRFSAERPKGSFSTLEIQRTEQGDSAMYLCASSLDPTYEQYFGPGTRLTVT.

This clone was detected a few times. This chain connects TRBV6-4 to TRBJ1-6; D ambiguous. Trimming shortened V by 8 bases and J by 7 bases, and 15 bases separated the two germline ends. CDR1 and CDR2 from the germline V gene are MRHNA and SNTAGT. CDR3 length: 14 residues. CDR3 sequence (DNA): TGTGCCAGCGGCGAGGGAACAGCAAATTCACCCCTCCACTTT. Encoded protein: CASGEGTANSPLHF.

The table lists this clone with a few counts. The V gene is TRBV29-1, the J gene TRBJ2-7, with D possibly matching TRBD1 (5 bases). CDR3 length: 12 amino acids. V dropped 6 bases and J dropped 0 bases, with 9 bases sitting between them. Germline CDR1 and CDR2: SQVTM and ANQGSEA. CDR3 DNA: TGCAGCGTCCCGGACAACTCCTACGAGCAGTACTTC. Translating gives CSVPDNSYEQYF.